These 28 T cell receptor beta chains share one sample of origin, sequenced in a study of blood T cell repertoires in COVID-19. This table comes from immunoSEQ multiplex PCR, and its TCRdb copy is limited to in-frame clones, with some not included. The sample carries 190,000 or so clones, less than 90% recorded once. The specimen sequenced was PBMCs or T cells enriched from blood (not recorded which). All receptors derive from a woman aged 25 to 39 who had been exposed to COVID-19.

A few counts support this clone. This chain connects TRBV9 to TRBJ2-3, with 15 nucleotides matching TRBD2. The CDR3 length is 15 residues. From germline, CDR1 is SGDLS and CDR2 YYNGEE. V lost 3 bases to trimming and J lost 8 bases; unmatched junction nucleotides: 4. The DNA for the CDR3 is TGTGCCAGCAGCGCCCGGACTAGCGGGGGGGGTACGCAGTATTTT. This encodes CASSARTSGGGTQYF.

The chain carries TRBV4-1 and TRBJ1-4; a possible D gene is TRBD1 (5 bases). V was clipped by 0 bases and J by 8 bases, with 19 bases between them. The CDR3 has 17 amino acids. Germline V gene lookup returns CDR1 MGHRA and CDR2 YSYEKL. The CDR3 here is CASSQDAGPGLDEKLFF. In DNA, the CDR3 is TGCGCCAGCAGCCAAGATGCGGGGCCCGGGCTGGACGAAAAACTGTTTTTT.

The CDR3 coding sequence is TGCGCCAGCAGCGAAGGACACTACCAAGAGACCCAGTACTTC. Residues: CASSEGHYQETQYF. The chain joins TRBV5-1 to TRBJ2-5, with D perhaps TRBD1 (5 bases). The CDR3 sequence is 14 residues long. Germline V CDR1 and CDR2: SGHRS, YFSETQ. V dropped 4 bases and J dropped 0 bases, with 10 bases sitting between them. The full variable domain, with the rest looked up from reference TRBV5-1 and TRBJ2-5, is KAGVTQTPRYLIKTRGQQVTLSCSPISGHRSVSWYQQTPGQGLQFLFEYFSETQRNKGNFPGRFSGRQFSNSRSEMNVSTLELGDSALYLCASSEGHYQETQYFGPGTRLLVL.

The rearrangement uses TRBV7-9 and TRBJ1-3; 7 positions match TRBD1. The germline CDR1 and CDR2 sequences are SEHNR and FQNEAQ (reference sequence). The CDR3 has 15 amino acids. V lost 4 bases and J lost 2; bases outside the gene matches: 5. The CDR3 nucleotides read TGTGCCAGCAGCTCCGACAGGGCGGCTGGAAACACCATATATTTT. It yields the protein CASSSDRAAGNTIYF.

This chain connects TRBV2 to TRBJ2-3; 8 bases fit TRBD1. CDR1 and CDR2 (germline): SNHLY, FYNNEI. Germline trimming cut 5 bases from V and 3 bases from J; bases unmatched to any gene: 7. This CDR3 has 15 residues. The CDR3 reads CASSLETGATDTQYF. The CDR3 DNA sequence: TGTGCCAGCAGTTTGGAGACAGGGGCGACAGATACGCAGTATTTT.

This sequence joins TRBV2 and TRBJ2-2; 10 bases align to TRBD2. The CDR3 is 15 amino acids. Germline CDR1 is SNHLY and CDR2 is FYNNEI. The V and J ends lost 6 bases and 2 bases, in that order; junction bases with no gene match: 3. CDR3 DNA sequence: TGTGCCAGCAGAAGACTAGCGGGTAACACCGGGGAGCTGTTTTTT. Translation gives CASRRLAGNTGELFF. Combining the CDR3 with reference TRBV2 and TRBJ2-2 gives the whole variable domain EPEVTQTPSHQVTQMGQEVILRCVPISNHLYFYWYRQILGQKVEFLVSFYNNEISEKSEIFDDQFSVERPDGSNFTLKIRSTKLEDSAMYFCASRRLAGNTGELFFGEGSRLTVL.

The rearrangement joins TRBV18 to TRBJ1-1, with unresolved D. Trimming left V 2 bases short and J 7 bases short, with 14 bases between. In germline, CDR1 is KGHSH, CDR2 LQKENI. This CDR3 region has 14 residues. CDR3 amino acids: CASSPEERVGEAFF. The CDR3 nucleotides are TGTGCCAGCTCACCAGAGGAGAGGGTAGGTGAAGCTTTCTTT.

The CDR3 protein is CASSYGGAGRDNEQFF. The CDR3 region has the DNA TGTGCCAGCAGTTACGGCGGGGCTGGGCGGGACAATGAGCAGTTCTTC. This chain links TRBV6-5 with TRBJ2-1; possible D gene TRBD2, 6 bases. The V end was cut by 2 bases, the J end by 5 bases, with 16 bases between. The germline gives CDR1 MNHEY, CDR2 SVGAGI. CDR3 size: 16 residues.

The chain couples TRBV7-2 to TRBJ2-3; D unresolved. The V end was cut by 2 bases, the J end by 4 bases, with 13 bases between. CDR3 length: 15 amino acids. The germline CDR1 and CDR2 sequences are SGHTA and FQGNSA. Written as DNA, the CDR3 is TGTGCCAGCAGCTTAAAGGTGGCCCGGGCAGATACGCAGTATTTT. Its protein is CASSLKVARADTQYF.

The genes are TRBV2 and TRBJ2-5; D is possibly TRBD1 (6 bases). V lost 6 bases, J lost 5 bases, and 16 bases lay in between. In germline, CDR1 is SNHLY, CDR2 FYNNEI. The CDR3 extends over 14 amino acids. Written as DNA, the CDR3 is TGTGCCAGCAGGAGTCAGGGGCGCGGGGAGACCCAGTACTTC. This sequence encodes CASRSQGRGETQYF.

The chain has TRBV7-2 and TRBJ1-4; no definite D call. Looked up from germline, CDR1 is SGHTA and CDR2 is FQGNSA. The CDR3 is made up of 16 amino acids. V shed 0 bases and J shed 10 bases, with 18 bases lying between them. CDR3 loop: CASSLADQALFGKLFF. The CDR3 DNA reads TGTGCCAGCAGCTTAGCTGATCAGGCTCTCTTCGGAAAACTGTTTTTT.

V usage is TRBV4-2 and J usage is TRBJ2-3, with TRBD1 as a possible D gene (5 bases). V lost 1 base to trimming and J lost 0 bases, with 8 bases between them. The CDR3 is 15 residues long. The germline gives CDR1 LGHNA, CDR2 YNFKEQ. The DNA of the CDR3 is TGTGCCAGCAGCCAAGGGACACCTAGCACAGATACGCAGTATTTT. Its protein product is CASSQGTPSTDTQYF.

The chain couples TRBV29-1 to TRBJ2-1; perhaps TRBD1 as D (5 bases). Germline lookup yields CDR1 SQVTM and CDR2 ANQGSEA. V gave up 4 bases and J gave up 4 bases, with 11 bases separating them. The CDR3 spans 13 residues. In DNA, the CDR3 is TGCAGCGTTGTTCCGACAGTATACAATGAGCAGTTCTTC. Translation: CSVVPTVYNEQFF.

The CDR3: CAISGGVPGNTIYF. Here the CDR3 DNA reads TGTGCCATCAGTGGGGGGGTACCTGGAAACACCATATATTTT. The chain joins TRBV10-3 to TRBJ1-3; D is possibly TRBD1 (5 bases). This CDR3 comprises 14 residues. CDR1 and CDR2 (germline): ENHRY, SYGVKD. V lost 4 bases and J lost 2, with 9 bases in between.

The genes are TRBV3-1 (or the pseudogene TRBV3-2) and TRBJ2-7; the D gene is possibly TRBD1 (5 bases). Germline CDR1 is LGHDT and CDR2 is YNNKEL (reference sequence). The CDR3 covers 12 residues. V was pared by 4 bases and J by 6 bases, with 10 bases between. The CDR3 DNA is TGTGCCAGCAGCCTTTCAGGGTCCGAGCAGTACTTC. Its translation is CASSLSGSEQYF.

This sequence joins TRBV3-1 (or the pseudogene TRBV3-2) and TRBJ2-1; TRBD2 matches at 10 bases. V gave up 3 bases and J gave up 9 bases; unmatched junction bases: 11. This CDR3 region has 16 residues. The V gene's germline CDR1 is LGHDT and CDR2 YNNKEL (reference sequence). The CDR3 loop is CASSQGSGGTRGEQFF. Written as DNA, the CDR3 is TGTGCCAGCAGCCAGGGTAGCGGGGGGACCCGAGGTGAGCAGTTCTTC.

The chain recombines TRBV9 with TRBJ1-2, with D perhaps TRBD1 (6 bases). Trimming removed 4 bases at V and 8 bases at J, with 24 bases between. The CDR3 totals 16 residues. CDR1 and CDR2 from the germline V gene are SGDLS and YYNGEE. The CDR3: CASSFTGTPQFGGYTF. The CDR3 coding sequence is TGTGCCAGCAGCTTCACGGGGACACCTCAGTTTGGAGGCTACACCTTC.

Written as DNA, the CDR3 is TGTGCCAGCAGCCCAGGGGGCCTTGGCTACACCTTC. It encodes CASSPGGLGYTF. The chain recombines TRBV6-2 or TRBV6-3 with TRBJ1-2, with 8 bases lining up with TRBD1. CDR3 size: 12 residues. V trimming: 6 bases; J trimming: 7 bases; junction bases outside the gene matches: 4. Germline V gene data show CDR1 as MNHEY and CDR2 as SVGEGT.

The V gene is TRBV30, the J gene TRBJ2-2, with 11 bases lining up with TRBD1. Per germline, CDR1 GTSNPN and CDR2 SVGIG (reference sequence). The V gene end was trimmed by 1 base and the J gene end by 6 bases; junction bases not matched to a gene: 4. CDR3 length: 15 residues. The CDR3 protein is CAWSADRGPAGELFF. As DNA, the CDR3 is TGTGCCTGGAGTGCGGACAGGGGGCCTGCCGGGGAGCTGTTTTTT.

The rearrangement joins TRBV6-2 or TRBV6-3 to TRBJ2-7; tentative D call: TRBD1 (5 bases). CDR3 length equals 12 residues. Germline CDR1 and CDR2: MNHEY and SVGEGT. Trimming stripped 0 bases from V and 9 bases from J, with 9 bases between. CDR3 loop: CASSYSLTAQYF. The CDR3 nucleotides read TGTGCCAGCAGTTACTCATTGACAGCGCAGTACTTC.

The chain links TRBV6-1 to TRBJ1-5; TRBD1 aligns across 7 bases. V lost 3 bases and J lost 5; bases outside the gene matches: 10. The CDR3 length is 16 residues. Germline V gene data show CDR1 as MNHNS and CDR2 as SASEGT. CDR3 sequence: CASSDFRGSRHQPQHF. The DNA of the CDR3 is TGTGCCAGCAGTGATTTCAGGGGGTCTCGACATCAGCCCCAGCATTTT.

The rearrangement uses TRBV27 and TRBJ1-2; D call uncertain. CDR1 and CDR2 (germline): MNHEY, SMNVEV (reference sequence). The V gene lost 3 bases and the J gene lost 8 bases, with 16 bases spanning the gap. The CDR3 spans 14 residues. CDR3 bases: TGTGCCAGCAGTTTCCCCGGCGGTCTTGGAGGCTACACCTTC. Residues: CASSFPGGLGGYTF.

This rearrangement joins TRBV29-1 to TRBJ1-4; 9 bases are a match to TRBD1. Trimming took 7 bases from V and 8 from J; bases not matched to a gene: 8. The CDR3 consists of 13 residues. Germline loops: CDR1 SQVTM, CDR2 ANQGSEA. The CDR3 DNA follows: TGCAGCGGCAGACAGGGGGAAAGGGAAAAACTGTTTTTT. Its translation is CSGRQGEREKLFF.

This chain uses TRBV7-8 with TRBJ2-5; D gene unclear. Per the germline V gene, CDR1 is SGHVS and CDR2 is FQNEAQ. V lost 5 bases to trimming and J lost 4 bases, with 5 bases between them. The CDR3 runs to 11 residues. CDR3: CASSGGETQYF. The DNA of the CDR3 is TGTGCCAGCAGCGGCGGAGAGACCCAGTACTTC.

This chain joins TRBV21-1 and TRBJ1-1; the D call TRBD1 from the table was never checked on the DNA. TRBV21-1 is termed a pseudogene. The CDR3 has 15 residues. The CDR3 sequence is CASSLLGQENGEAFF. DNA of the CDR3: TGTGCCAGCAGCTTATTAGGACAGGAAAACGGGGAAGCTTTCTTT.

A few counts support this clone. The same CDR3 arises from other DNA sequences in this sample as well. The chain carries TRBV6-1 and TRBJ1-1; unclear D gene. Trimming left V 0 bases short and J 0 bases short, with 5 bases between. The germline CDR1 and CDR2 sequences are MNHNS and SASEGT. The CDR3 is 14 residues long. The CDR3 is CASSEANMNTEAFF. The DNA of the CDR3 is TGTGCCAGCAGTGAAGCAAACATGAACACTGAAGCTTTCTTT.

V gene TRBV24-1 combines with J gene TRBJ1-5; weak D call: TRBD1 (6 bases). Per germline, CDR1 KGHDR and CDR2 SFDVKD. The CDR3 is 17 amino acids. V was shortened by 3 bases and J by 3 bases, with 17 bases between the two germline ends. The CDR3 spells CATSDSQGRVVNQPQHF. The CDR3 coding sequence is TGTGCCACCAGTGATAGTCAGGGGCGGGTGGTCAATCAGCCCCAGCATTTT.

The gene calls are TRBV6-5 and TRBJ1-2; no clear D gene. Looked up from germline, CDR1 is MNHEY and CDR2 is SVGAGI. V lost 11 bases and J 8 bases, leaving 15 bases between the germline ends. The CDR3 consists of 11 residues. The chain's CDR3 is CAEIEGEGYTF. CDR3 DNA: TGTGCCGAGATAGAGGGTGAAGGCTACACCTTC.